The 21 T cell receptor beta chains reported below all come from one sample, sequenced in a study of monozygotic twins with inflammatory bowel disease. TCRdb re-analyzed the 5' RACE reads; it lists each CDR3 protein once, without DNA. Recorded here are over 110,000 distinct CDR3 sequences; the top ten clones represent 2% to 3%. The sample consisted of blood. The receptors were gathered from a human donor with ulcerative colitis or Crohn's disease, or a healthy co-twin of an affected twin (not recorded which).

The V and J genes are TRBV5-1 and TRBJ1-2; the D call from TCRdb, TRBD1, cannot be confirmed without DNA. The V gene's germline CDR1 is SGHRS and CDR2 YFSETQ. There are 13 residues in the CDR3. The CDR3 here is CASSLEGANGYTF.

This chain joins TRBV7-2 and TRBJ2-3; TCRdb outputs TRBD1, but without DNA this stays unchecked. CDR3 size: 16 residues. Germline V CDR1 and CDR2: SGHTA, FQGNSA. The CDR3 loop is CASRPPQGQVSDTQYF. The variable domain in full, completed from reference TRBV7-2 and TRBJ2-3, reads GAGVSQSPSNKVTEKGKDVELRCDPISGHTALYWYRQSLGQGLEFLIYFQGNSAPDKSGLPSDRFSAERTGGSVSTLTIQRTQQEDSAVYLCASRPPQGQVSDTQYFGPGTRLTVL.

This chain links TRBV6-2 or TRBV6-3 with TRBJ2-3. CDR3 length: 16 residues. The germline V gene encodes CDR1 MNHEY and CDR2 SVGEGT. Here the CDR3 reads CASSYIGRASTDTQYF.

The J gene is TRBJ1-5, the V gene TRBV12-3 or TRBV12-4; TCRdb proposes TRBD1, but this gene call is untestable without DNA. CDR3 length: 15 residues. CDR3: CASRGAAASNQPQHF.

The CDR3 spells CASSFRFTGVGYTF. The chain is built from TRBV7-2 and TRBJ1-2; TCRdb names TRBD1, which stays unverified in the absence of DNA. Germline CDR1 and CDR2: SGHTA and FQGNSA. This CDR3 has 14 residues.

CDR3 amino acids: CSASDRGLLETQYF. The chain links TRBV20-1 to TRBJ2-5; TCRdb proposes TRBD1, but this gene call is untestable without DNA. Germline V lookup: CDR1 DFQATT, CDR2 SNEGSKA (reference sequence). CDR3 size: 14 residues.

The gene calls are TRBV4-1 and TRBJ1-2; no DNA is available, so the TRBD1 call from TCRdb remains unchecked. The CDR3 loop spans 17 amino acids. Per the germline V gene, CDR1 is MGHRA and CDR2 is YSYEKL. The CDR3 sequence is CASSPGGEQGLNYGYTF.

The chain employs TRBV7-2 and TRBJ1-6. CDR1 and CDR2 (germline): SGHTA, FQGNSA. This CDR3 contains 13 residues. The CDR3: CASSLAANSPLHF.

V and J are TRBV6-5 and TRBJ2-5; absent DNA, TCRdb's TRBD2 call cannot be checked. Germline V CDR1 and CDR2: MNHEY, SVGAGI. This CDR3 comprises 18 residues. CDR3 residues: CASSSGWVRGGSQETQYF.

This chain's CDR3 is CASLEEGQYSYEQYF. This rearrangement joins TRBV7-2 to TRBJ2-7; no DNA is available, so the TRBD1 call from TCRdb remains unchecked. Germline CDR1 reads SGHTA; CDR2 reads FQGNSA. This CDR3 has 15 residues.

The chain is built from TRBV7-9 and TRBJ1-1; the TCRdb call, TRBD1, lacks DNA for checking. The germline V gene has CDR1 SEHNR and CDR2 FQNEAQ (reference sequence). This CDR3 is 14 amino acids long. The CDR3 loop is CASSSWADSTEAFF. Supplemented by reference TRBV7-9 and TRBJ1-1, the full variable domain reads DTGVSQNPRHKITKRGQNVTFRCDPISEHNRLYWYRQTLGQGPEFLTYFQNEAQLEKSRLLSDRFSAERPKGSFSTLEIQRTEQGDSAMYLCASSSWADSTEAFFGQGTRLTVV.

This sequence joins TRBV5-1 and TRBJ1-4; TCRdb's D call of TRBD1 is untestable without DNA. The CDR3 runs 14 residues. CDR1 is SGHRS, CDR2 YFSETQ, per germline. The CDR3 sequence: CASSLGGPNEKLFF.

The gene calls are TRBV7-2 and TRBJ2-3; TCRdb outputs TRBD2, but without DNA this stays unchecked. The CDR3 length is 14 residues. The germline V gene encodes CDR1 SGHTA and CDR2 FQGNSA. CDR3 region: CASSPGTGTDTQYF.

This chain uses TRBV29-1 with TRBJ2-7. The CDR3 is 12 residues long. Germline CDR1 is SQVTM and CDR2 is ANQGSEA. The CDR3 spells CSVWGTPYEQYF.

This chain links TRBV5-1 with TRBJ2-7; checking the TCRdb D call of TRBD1 is not possible without DNA. CDR1 is SGHRS and CDR2 is YFSETQ in the germline V gene. The CDR3 is 14 amino acids. This CDR3 is CASSTRQGSGEQYF.

V is TRBV28 and J is TRBJ2-7; TCRdb's D gene call, TRBD1, goes unchecked for lack of DNA. The CDR3 loop spans 13 amino acids. Germline CDR1 reads MDHEN; CDR2 reads SYDVKM. This CDR3 reads CASSFPGGDEQYF.

This rearrangement joins TRBV5-6 to TRBJ2-1. CDR3 length equals 15 residues. Germline-derived CDR1 and CDR2 are SGHDT and YYEEEE. The CDR3: CASSLIGVVYNEQFF. Looking up the rest from reference TRBV5-6 and TRBJ2-1 gives the full variable domain: DAGVTQSPTHLIKTRGQQVTLRCSPKSGHDTVSWYQQALGQGPQFIFQYYEEEERQRGNFPDRFSGHQFPNYSSELNVNALLLGDSALYLCASSLIGVVYNEQFFGPGTRLTVL.

The CDR3 is CASSPEVGLARYRSGTNSYEQYF. This chain connects TRBV4-1 to TRBJ2-7; with no DNA, the TCRdb D assignment of TRBD1 cannot be verified. The germline V gene has CDR1 MGHRA and CDR2 YSYEKL. The CDR3 length is 23 residues.

CDR3 residues: CRSGTGDPNYGYTF. The chain joins TRBV20-1 to TRBJ1-2; TCRdb outputs TRBD1, but without DNA this stays unchecked. The CDR3 runs 14 residues. Germline CDR1 and CDR2: DFQATT and SNEGSKA (reference sequence).

The V and J genes are TRBV20-1 and TRBJ1-1; TCRdb's assignment of TRBD1 cannot be checked, as there is no DNA. There are 16 residues in the CDR3. Germline V gene sequence: CDR1 DFQATT, CDR2 SNEGSKA (reference sequence). CDR3 loop: CSARDPRQGAGTEAFF.

The chain employs TRBV5-1 and TRBJ2-5; TCRdb names TRBD1, which stays unverified in the absence of DNA. This CDR3 is built from 14 residues. Germline V CDR1 and CDR2: SGHRS, YFSETQ. The CDR3: CASRGDPFVETQYF.